This T cell receptor (beta chain) was retrieved from a study of T cells in localized non-small cell lung cancer (dated by TCRdb to the early 2020s). Notes on the research overall: Comparing tumors with uninvolved tumor-adjacent lungs, the study looked at the T cell repertoires of approximately 250 patients with early-stage NSCLC. NSCLC patients had a mean age of approximately 66 years, and 129 were male and 107 female. The cohort consisted of approximately 240 treatment-naive NSCLC patients whose localized lung tumors had been resected.

Germline trimming: 4 bases from V, 8 bases from J; junction bases outside gene matches: 11. CDR1 and CDR2 are drawn from the germline V gene (reference sequence): SGHNT, YYREEE. Reading from cysteine to phenylalanine, the CDR3 counts 15 amino acids. The only DNA kept is the CDR3, 45 bases in frame from the first base. A word on this clone: Its specific antigen is unknown. No base quality values were provided; no much bigger clone lies one nucleotide off.

Here is what the overall study found, with its caveats: Since the design was exploratory, TCR variables were selected using unadjusted p-values with no false-discovery rate correction. A median of approximately 62 of the top 100 tumor clones turned up in the paired uninvolved adjacent lung, and 25 to 35 of those clones also ranked among the top 100 of that same adjacent lung. Longer overall survival was associated with higher blood T cell density, whereas shorter survival was associated with higher adjacent-lung clonality. Uninvolved tumor-adjacent lung showed the highest T cell clonality, higher than tumor, which suggests more focused antigenic responses in the uninvolved tumor-adjacent lung. Because multi-region tumor sequencing was not done, intratumor heterogeneity could not be ruled out.

TCR beta CDR3 regions were sequenced from DNA using the immunoSEQ Assay. In the original analysis: To compute T cell density, TCR beta template counts were normalized to usable DNA, which was estimated by amplifying housekeeping genes. Richness was estimated with the preseqR package, extrapolating to 400,000 templates for PBMC samples and 120,000 templates for tissue samples. Clonality was defined by subtracting Pielou's evenness from one. Differential abundance testing on productive amino-acid clonotypes, with a minimum total count of 5 and an alpha of 0.1, was used to identify tissue-enriched TCRs. The Jaccard Index and the Morisita Overlap Index were used to quantify repertoire overlap between compartments. TCR beta CDR3s were clustered by GLIPH together with public tetramer-defined viral CDR3s, and at least three viral sequences plus V-gene enrichment were required for viral motifs. The table comes from immuneACCESS by way of TCRdb, which keeps in-frame sequences with V and J called. Part of the clones is missing from these tables; in studies checked, under half for an unresolved V gene and the rest for unknown reasons. D and trimming were read from the DNA, whereas the V and J calls and clone size are those reported in that table. In all, the sample holds 41,000 or so clones, and approximately 86% of those were seen once. Less than 9% of the sample belongs to the ten largest clones.

At diagnosis, tumor, uninvolved tumor-adjacent lung and peripheral blood were collected and then preserved as a mix of FFPE and fresh-frozen material. Blood samples were analyzed as peripheral blood mononuclear cells for TCR repertoire profiling. The chain was built from TRBV5-4 and TRBJ1-4; the junction holds 7 bases that match TRBD1. This sequence originates from a woman aged 18-49 years with stage III lung adenocarcinoma. The specimen was peripheral blood, collected before any cancer treatment. The CDR3 region has the sequence CASSAGQVENEKLFF. The base sequence is TGTGCCAGCAGCGCAGGACAGGTAGAAAACGAAAAACTGTTTTTT.